This T cell receptor (beta chain) was identified during a study of T cell responses to AZD1222 COVID-19 vaccine. To note about this clone: Its antigen is undetermined.

The method was immunoSEQ multiplex PCR; TCRdb's version includes in-frame clones alone and lacks a portion of them. The table lists 70,000 to 95,000 clones, roughly 89% of them singletons. Points from the study as a whole: In a largely white British group with more females than males, clonal diversity was possibly underestimated.

This CDR3 is built from 15 residues. Germline V lookup: CDR1 SGHDT, CDR2 YYEEEE. V gave up 3 bases and J gave up 4 bases; unmatched junction bases: 8. The sequenced sample was peripheral blood, obtained on day 0 of MenACWY control vaccination. This clonotype was obtained from an adult in good health. The V call is TRBV5-6, the J call TRBJ2-5; 8 bases are a match to TRBD1. The CDR3 coding sequence is TGTGCCAGCAGCTGGGGGCAGGGGGCATTAGAGACCCAGTACTTC. Protein: CASSWGQGALETQYF.